This TCR beta chain is drawn from a study of T cells in localized non-small cell lung cancer. With regard to this clone: What it recognizes is unknown. Distinct nucleotide sequences in the sample also encode this CDR3.

The CDR3 extends over 14 amino acids. Germline trimming cut 3 bases from V and 4 bases from J; bases unmatched to any gene: 4. The V gene's germline CDR1 is SNHLY and CDR2 FYNNEI. The protocol was immunoSEQ multiplex PCR, while the TCRdb copy is restricted to in-frame clones and leaves out a portion. The sample yields around 91,000 clones, around 90% seen once. Points from the study as a whole: Of the top 100 tumor clones, median roughly 60 were in adjacent lung, over 25 among its top 100. Uninvolved adjacent lung, not tumor, had the highest T cell clonality. Sequencing was restricted to one tumor region; therefore, heterogeneity remains possible.

The starting material was peripheral blood, obtained before any cancer treatment. The chain is built from TRBV2 and TRBJ1-2, with 8 bases that match TRBD1. This TCR derives from a man between 40 and 75 years old with stage I squamous cell lung carcinoma. The CDR3 DNA sequence: TGTGCCAGCAGTGACAGGGGGCGCTCCTATGGCTACACCTTC. Its translation: CASSDRGRSYGYTF.